One and the same sample provided the 10 T cell receptor beta chains below, sequenced in a study of cytomegalovirus exposure and HLA in healthy donors. 13 Jbeta primers and 60 Vbeta primers were used for the PCR. Here immunoSEQ multiplex PCR was the method, and the copy in TCRdb shows in-frame clones only, minus some. This repertoire shows approximately 81,000 clones, 70% to 80% found once; its top ten account for around 3.2%. Sequenced material: PBMCs. All receptors come from a man between 45 and 60 years old in good health and CMV-seropositive.

The chain has TRBV27 and TRBJ2-7, with TRBD2 matching over 7 bases. With 10 bases clipped from V and 5 bases from J, the junction kept 17 bases outside the gene matches. The CDR3 is made up of 15 amino acids. Germline V gene sequence: CDR1 MNHEY, CDR2 SMNVEV (reference sequence). The DNA for the CDR3 is TGTGCCACCACACACGGGGCGGGAGAACCGGACGAGCAGTACTTC. Protein product: CATTHGAGEPDEQYF.

The chain links TRBV19 to TRBJ1-1; D is unclear. From germline, CDR1 is LNHDA and CDR2 SQIVND (reference sequence). The length of the CDR3 is 13 residues. V was clipped by 4 bases and J by 11 bases, with 17 bases between them. The CDR3 protein is CASSTRPETLAFF. The CDR3 nucleotides read TGTGCCAGTAGTACCCGACCGGAGACGTTGGCTTTCTTT.

The chain is built from TRBV19 and TRBJ2-1, with 10 bases lining up with TRBD2. CDR3 size: 16 residues. Germline values: CDR1 LNHDA, CDR2 SQIVND (reference sequence). Trimming at V came to 4 bases and at J to 3 bases, leaving 6 bases not matched to a gene. CDR3 nucleotides: TGTGCCAGTAGTACGCAGGGACTAGCGTACTACAATGAGCAGTTCTTC. Amino acid sequence: CASSTQGLAYYNEQFF.

V gene TRBV6-6 combines with J gene TRBJ1-2; no clear D. Germline V CDR1 and CDR2: MNHNY, SVGAGI (reference sequence). The CDR3 has 14 amino acids. V gave up 2 bases and J gave up 4 bases, with 11 bases separating them. CDR3 nucleotide sequence: TGTGCCAGCAGTTACCAGGAACTCCTCTATGGCTACACCTTC. It translates to CASSYQELLYGYTF.

This chain joins TRBV5-4 and TRBJ2-3; 8 nucleotides line up with TRBD2. The CDR3 contains 16 residues. With V trimmed by 0 bases and J by 2 bases, 5 bases remained unmatched. Germline-derived CDR1 and CDR2 are SGHNT and YYREEE (reference sequence). The CDR3: CASSLELAETTDTQYF. The CDR3 bases are TGTGCCAGCAGCTTGGAACTAGCGGAAACCACAGATACGCAGTATTTT.

V and J are TRBV7-2 and TRBJ2-2; 8 positions agree with TRBD1. J was trimmed by 6 bases and V by 4 bases; bases with no gene match: 7. This CDR3 is 15 amino acids long. Germline V gene lookup returns CDR1 SGHTA and CDR2 FQGNSA. The CDR3: CASSSQTGESGELFF. In DNA form, the CDR3 reads TGTGCCAGCAGCTCGCAGACAGGGGAGTCCGGGGAGCTGTTTTTT.

This clone was recorded only once. The chain is built from TRBV9 and TRBJ1-1; D might be TRBD1 (6 bases). CDR1 and CDR2 (germline): SGDLS, YYNGEE. The CDR3 has 15 amino acids. V was trimmed by 6 bases and J by 3 bases, leaving 18 bases between them. DNA for the CDR3: TGTGCCAGCACCCGGGGGGCTAATGGGTACACTGAAGCTTTCTTT. Translating it yields CASTRGANGYTEAFF.

This clone was seen a few times. The CDR3 loop is CASSFAGTGSYEQYF. The CDR3, as DNA: TGTGCCAGCAGTTTCGCCGGGACAGGGTCCTACGAGCAGTACTTC. The rearrangement uses TRBV27 and TRBJ2-7; 9 bases map to TRBD1. The CDR3 covers 15 residues. CDR1 is MNHEY, CDR2 SMNVEV, per germline (reference sequence). Losses at the gene ends were 3 bases for V and 1 base for J; bases not matched to a gene: 4.

The V call is TRBV6-5, the J call TRBJ1-5; a weak D match, TRBD1 (5 bases). V was trimmed by 0 bases and J by 2 bases, leaving 8 bases between them. Germline lookup yields CDR1 MNHEY and CDR2 SVGAGI. CDR3 length equals 15 residues. DNA of the CDR3: TGTGCCAGCAGTTACTCCACACAGGGCAATCAGCCCCAGCATTTT. Its protein product is CASSYSTQGNQPQHF.

This chain joins TRBV4-1 and TRBJ1-2; D perhaps matches TRBD1 (6 bases). Trimming left V 0 bases short and J 0 bases short, with 11 bases between. Germline CDR1 MGHRA, CDR2 YSYEKL. CDR3 length: 16 residues. This chain's CDR3 is CASSQEWTVTNYGYTF. CDR3 coding DNA: TGCGCCAGCAGCCAAGAATGGACAGTTACTAACTATGGCTACACCTTC.